Below, one T cell receptor beta chain is given with its context. The data were taken from a study of CD8 T cells in Susac syndrome. Trimming removed 7 bases from V and 7 bases from J; junction bases left unmatched: 11. The CDR3 sequence is 14 residues long. When the RNA was reverse transcribed, random hexamers were used with an input of about 0.45 to 1 ug. TCRdb reanalysed the immunoSEQ multiplex PCR reads using MiXCR and keeps one entry per CDR3 protein. There are tens of thousands of distinct CDR3 sequences in the sample; around 94% occur only once, and about 0.3% lies in the top ten. The sequencing input was CD4+ T cells from PBMCs. The rearrangement links TRBV12-3 or TRBV12-4 to TRBJ2-5, with 8 bases that match TRBD2. The receptor was derived from a human donor with Susac syndrome. This chain's CDR3 is CASKPGLGGLTQYF. CDR3 nucleotide sequence: TGTGCCAGCAAACCGGGACTAGGGGGTCTGACCCAGTACTTC.